Shown below are 16 T cell receptor beta chains from a single sample sequenced in a study of blood T cell repertoires in COVID-19. Method: immunoSEQ multiplex PCR; TCRdb's copy keeps in-frame clones and lacks some. The sample holds over 100,000 clones, 85% to 90% seen once. The sequenced material came from peripheral blood. Every receptor here comes from a man aged 50 or older with acute or convalescent COVID-19.

V usage is TRBV7-9 and J usage is TRBJ2-7, with D possibly being TRBD1 (6 bases). The germline V gene encodes CDR1 SEHNR and CDR2 FQNEAQ (reference sequence). V lost 5 bases and J lost 3, with 8 bases in between. The CDR3 extends over 12 amino acids. The CDR3 DNA follows: TGTGCCAGCAGCGGACAGTACTACGAGCAGTACTTC. Protein product: CASSGQYYEQYF.

V gene TRBV12-3 or TRBV12-4 combines with J gene TRBJ1-4; D unclear. This CDR3 region has 13 residues. Trimming took 5 bases from V and 10 from J, leaving 14 bases between them. The DNA for the CDR3 is TGTGCCAGCAGTAGAGATCCCGGAGGAAAACTGTTTTTT. Amino acid sequence: CASSRDPGGKLFF.

The J gene is TRBJ2-5, the V gene TRBV11-2; D unresolved. The CDR3 contains 10 residues. CDR1 is SGHAT, CDR2 FQNNGV, per germline. V gave up 5 bases and J gave up 9 bases, with 7 bases separating them. This chain's CDR3 is CASSPGPQYF. Written as DNA, the CDR3 is TGTGCCAGCAGCCCCGGTCCCCAGTACTTC.

Of note for this clone: Mismatch with germline at one junction end may stem from a read error. The rearrangement uses TRBV9 and TRBJ1-1; D is unresolved. The CDR3 has 15 residues. Germline loops: CDR1 SGDLS, CDR2 YYNGEE. The CDR3 bases are TGTGCCAGCAGCGTAGGGCGACTCCAGAACACTGAAGTTTTCTTT. Amino acid sequence: CASSVGRLQNTEVFF.

DNA for the CDR3: TGCGCCAGCAGCTTGGGACAGAGCTATGGCTACACCTTC. Its translation is CASSLGQSYGYTF. V and J are TRBV5-1 and TRBJ1-2, with D perhaps matching TRBD1 (5 bases). This CDR3 region has 13 residues. CDR1 and CDR2 from the germline V gene are SGHRS and YFSETQ. Trimming took off 0 bases at V and 4 bases at J, with 7 bases between the two ends.

The CDR3 coding sequence is TGTGCCACCAGCAGGGGTGGCCTAGCGGCCCAAGAGACCCAGTACTTC. Its translation is CATSRGGLAAQETQYF. The rearrangement links TRBV15 to TRBJ2-5; 7 bases agree with TRBD2. CDR1 is LNHNV and CDR2 is YYDKDF in the germline V gene (reference sequence). The length of the CDR3 is 16 residues. V gave up 3 bases and J gave up 1 base; unmatched junction bases: 8.

The rearrangement links TRBV14 to TRBJ2-7; TRBD1 aligns across 9 bases. V was clipped by 3 bases and J by 4 bases; unmatched bases: 10. The CDR3 has 16 amino acids. Germline loops: CDR1 SGHDN, CDR2 FVKESK. The CDR3 spells CASSQSGTGIFYEQYF. As DNA, the CDR3 is TGTGCCAGCAGCCAGTCCGGGACAGGGATTTTTTACGAGCAGTACTTC. The complete variable domain, with remaining parts taken from reference TRBV14 and TRBJ2-7, reads EAGVTQFPSHSVIEKGQTVTLRCDPISGHDNLYWYRRVMGKEIKFLLHFVKESKQDESGMPNNRFLAERTGGTYSTLKVQPAELEDSGVYFCASSQSGTGIFYEQYFGPGTRLTVT.

The chain links TRBV15 to TRBJ2-1; D perhaps matches TRBD2 (5 bases). The CDR3 sequence is 13 residues long. The V gene lost 1 base and the J gene lost 10 bases, with 11 bases spanning the gap. Germline V gene lookup returns CDR1 LNHNV and CDR2 YYDKDF (reference sequence). CDR3 sequence: CATSRVERGEQFF. The CDR3 DNA sequence: TGTGCCACCAGCAGAGTGGAAAGAGGGGAGCAGTTCTTC.

The chain recombines TRBV19 with TRBJ1-1, with no clear D. V was trimmed by 4 bases and J by 2 bases, leaving 8 bases between them. The CDR3 is 13 amino acids. Germline loops: CDR1 LNHDA, CDR2 SQIVND (reference sequence). The chain's CDR3 is CASSKRENTEAFF. The CDR3 DNA reads TGTGCCAGTAGTAAACGGGAAAACACTGAAGCTTTCTTT.

The CDR3 coding sequence is TGTGCCAGCAGCTATGGGACTCTGGGGGATGAAAAACTGTTTTTT. It encodes CASSYGTLGDEKLFF. The chain uses TRBV28 and TRBJ1-4; perhaps TRBD1 as D (5 bases). V lost 6 bases and J 6 bases, leaving 17 bases between the germline ends. Germline-derived CDR1 and CDR2 are MDHEN and SYDVKM. This CDR3 region has 15 residues.

The rearrangement joins TRBV5-5 to TRBJ2-3; 12 bases are shared with TRBD2. The CDR3 runs to 18 residues. V dropped 4 bases and J dropped 3; count of bases not matched to a gene: 12. Germline V gene data show CDR1 as SGHKS and CDR2 as YYEKEE (reference sequence). The CDR3 DNA reads TGTGCCAGCAGCACAAGACTAGCGGGAGTGGGTTTGACAGATACGCAGTATTTT. It translates to CASSTRLAGVGLTDTQYF.

The chain couples TRBV23-1 to TRBJ2-7; D is possibly TRBD2 (6 bases). TRBV23-1 is reported as an ORF; its role is uncertain. The CDR3 spans 15 residues. Trimming left V 4 bases short and J 2 bases short, with 15 bases between. CDR3 in DNA: TGCGCCAGCAGTCGGCCTGGGGACTCCGCCTACGAGCAGTACTTC. Amino acids: CASSRPGDSAYEQYF.

V gene TRBV3-1 (or the pseudogene TRBV3-2) combines with J gene TRBJ2-4, with 11 positions matching TRBD1. Germline loops: CDR1 LGHDT, CDR2 YNNKEL (reference sequence). Trimming cost V 4 bases and J 9 bases; bases outside gene matches: 8. The CDR3 covers 15 residues. This CDR3 is CASSLRTGGLGIQYF. The CDR3 nucleotides are TGTGCCAGCAGCCTGCGGACAGGGGGCTTAGGCATTCAGTACTTC.

This rearrangement joins TRBV3-1 (or the pseudogene TRBV3-2) to TRBJ2-1, with 9 positions matching TRBD2. V was pared by 1 base and J by 2 bases, with 3 bases of the junction left unmatched. The CDR3 spans 16 residues. From germline, CDR1 is LGHDT and CDR2 YNNKEL (reference sequence). CDR3 sequence: CASSQGGGRAYNEQFF. DNA for the CDR3: TGTGCCAGCAGCCAAGGGGGCGGGAGGGCCTACAATGAGCAGTTCTTC.

This clone occurred once. CDR3 protein: CASSAGGTYEQYF. CDR3 DNA: TGTGCCAGTAGTGCAGGAGGAACCTACGAGCAGTACTTC. V gene TRBV19 combines with J gene TRBJ2-7; D is perhaps TRBD2 (5 bases). From germline, CDR1 is LNHDA and CDR2 SQIVND (reference sequence). V lost 5 bases and J 2 bases, leaving 10 bases between the germline ends. The CDR3 is 13 amino acids. Drawing the rest from reference TRBV19 and TRBJ2-7, the complete variable domain is DGGITQSPKYLFRKEGQNVTLSCEQNLNHDAMYWYRQDPGQGLRLIYYSQIVNDFQKGDIAEGYSVSREKKESFPLTVTSAQKNPTAFYLCASSAGGTYEQYFGPGTRLTVT.

This chain joins TRBV9 and TRBJ2-1; D is unresolved. Trimming took off 3 bases at V and 8 bases at J, with 9 bases between the two ends. There are 12 residues in the CDR3. Germline CDR1 reads SGDLS; CDR2 reads YYNGEE. The CDR3 here is CASSDQEDEQFF. The CDR3 coding sequence is TGTGCCAGCAGCGACCAAGAGGATGAGCAGTTCTTC.